A single sample is the source of the 9 T cell receptor beta chains below, sequenced in a study of blood T cell repertoires in COVID-19. Using immunoSEQ multiplex PCR, the repertoire was profiled, and TCRdb retains in-frame clones only, with some absent. The profile shows 100,000 to 150,000 clones, around 86% of them singletons. Input material: peripheral blood. The receptors shown here come from a woman older than 75 with acute or convalescent COVID-19.

The CDR3 here is CASSRQGYEQYV. The CDR3 nucleotides read TGTGCCAGCAGCCGTCAGGGTTACGAGCAGTACGTC. The chain joins TRBV7-9 to TRBJ2-7; tentatively, D is TRBD1 (5 bases). This CDR3 contains 12 residues. V shed 5 bases and J shed 4 bases, with 9 bases lying between them. Germline CDR1 SEHNR, CDR2 FQNEAQ (reference sequence).

V gene TRBV7-9 combines with J gene TRBJ2-5; the D gene is possibly TRBD2 (7 bases). This CDR3 region has 15 residues. CDR1 SEHNR and CDR2 FQNEAQ come from the germline V gene (reference sequence). The V gene lost 3 bases and the J gene lost 3 bases, with 14 bases spanning the gap. This CDR3 reads CASSFAGRGEETQYF. In nucleotides, the CDR3 is TGTGCCAGCAGCTTCGCGGGGAGGGGGGAAGAGACCCAGTACTTC.

For this clone: The DNA is omitted, as the CDR3 cannot be located on it reliably, and the CDR3 follows TCRdb's listing. The rearrangement joins TRBV6-5 to TRBJ1-2; TRBD1, as called in the table, went unchecked against the DNA. Per germline, CDR1 MNHEY and CDR2 SVGAGI. 15 amino acids form the CDR3, both terminal residues included. The CDR3 reads CASSTSGQGRYGYTF.

This clone was counted a single time. V and J are TRBV6-5 and TRBJ2-1, with a weak D call TRBD2 (7 bases). Per the germline V gene, CDR1 is MNHEY and CDR2 is SVGAGI. The CDR3 covers 15 residues. V was trimmed by 6 bases and J by 6 bases, leaving 18 bases between them. The DNA for the CDR3 is TGTGCCAGCAGCTCCCCAAGGGGGGGGTTCAATGAGCAGTTCTTC. Amino acid sequence: CASSSPRGGFNEQFF.

The rearrangement uses TRBV19 and TRBJ1-1; a possible D gene is TRBD1 (6 bases). Per the germline V gene, CDR1 is LNHDA and CDR2 is SQIVND (reference sequence). The V gene lost 10 bases and the J gene lost 4 bases, with 22 bases spanning the gap. CDR3 length: 15 amino acids. As DNA, the CDR3 is TGTGCCACCACTCCGAGGGGGAATTATGGCACTGAAGCTTTCTTT. This translates into CATTPRGNYGTEAFF. Filled out from reference TRBV19 and TRBJ1-1, the complete variable domain reads DGGITQSPKYLFRKEGQNVTLSCEQNLNHDAMYWYRQDPGQGLRLIYYSQIVNDFQKGDIAEGYSVSREKKESFPLTVTSAQKNPTAFYLCATTPRGNYGTEAFFGQGTRLTVV.

The genes are TRBV24-1 and TRBJ2-7, with D maybe TRBD1 (5 bases). The germline V gene encodes CDR1 KGHDR and CDR2 SFDVKD. V gave up 2 bases and J gave up 0 bases, with 13 bases separating them. The CDR3 is made up of 16 amino acids. CDR3 loop: CATSDSDRAYSYEQYF. For the CDR3, the DNA is TGTGCCACCAGTGATTCCGACAGAGCCTACTCCTACGAGCAGTACTTC.

This clone was counted a few times. The chain recombines TRBV28 with TRBJ2-7; 8 nucleotides line up with TRBD1. After removal of 6 bases from V and 4 bases from J, the junction contained 8 bases not matched to a gene. The germline CDR1 and CDR2 sequences are MDHEN and SYDVKM. The CDR3 contains 14 residues. CDR3 sequence (DNA): TGTGCCAGCAGACCGGGACAGGCCCGATACGAGCAGTACGTC. It encodes CASRPGQARYEQYV.

CDR3 sequence reads: CASSSTKGFTEAFF. The CDR3, as DNA: TGTGCCAGCAGCTCGACTAAAGGGTTTACTGAAGCTTTCTTT. V is TRBV6-2 or TRBV6-3 and J is TRBJ1-1; D uncertain. Looked up from germline, CDR1 is MNHEY and CDR2 is SVGEGT. The V end lost 6 bases, the J end lost 5 bases, and 16 bases lay between the germline ends. The CDR3 has 14 residues.

The genes are TRBV29-1 and TRBJ1-1; D possibly corresponds to TRBD1 (6 bases). CDR3 length: 16 residues. The V gene lost 7 bases and the J gene lost 2 bases, with 23 bases spanning the gap. Per the germline V gene, CDR1 is SQVTM and CDR2 is ANQGSEA. The CDR3 sequence is CSGLGVETGFNTEAFF. Here the CDR3 DNA reads TGCAGCGGCCTCGGGGTTGAGACAGGCTTTAACACTGAAGCTTTCTTT.